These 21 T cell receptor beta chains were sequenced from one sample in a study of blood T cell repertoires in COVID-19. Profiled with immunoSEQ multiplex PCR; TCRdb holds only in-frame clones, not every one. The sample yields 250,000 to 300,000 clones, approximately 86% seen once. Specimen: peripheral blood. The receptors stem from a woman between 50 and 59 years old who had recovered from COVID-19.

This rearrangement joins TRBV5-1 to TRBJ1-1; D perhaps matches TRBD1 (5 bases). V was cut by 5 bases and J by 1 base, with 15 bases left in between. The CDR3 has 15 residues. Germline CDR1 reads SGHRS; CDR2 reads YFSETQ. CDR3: CASSRGGLGNTEAFF. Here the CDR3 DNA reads TGCGCCAGCAGTAGGGGAGGTCTGGGGAACACTGAAGCTTTCTTT.

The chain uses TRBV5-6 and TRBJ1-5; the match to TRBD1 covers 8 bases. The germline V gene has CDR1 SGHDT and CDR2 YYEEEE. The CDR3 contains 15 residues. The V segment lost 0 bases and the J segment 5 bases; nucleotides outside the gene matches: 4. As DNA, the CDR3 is TGTGCCAGCAGCTTGGCAGGGACAGGAGATCAGCCCCAGCATTTT. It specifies CASSLAGTGDQPQHF.

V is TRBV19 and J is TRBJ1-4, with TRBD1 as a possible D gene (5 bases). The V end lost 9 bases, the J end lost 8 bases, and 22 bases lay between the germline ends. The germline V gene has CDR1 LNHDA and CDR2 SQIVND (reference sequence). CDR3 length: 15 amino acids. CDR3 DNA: TGTGCCAGCCTACCTCGGGTGCAGGGTCGGGAAAAACTGTTTTTT. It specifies CASLPRVQGREKLFF.

In DNA, the CDR3 is TGCGCCAGCAGTCCGTTCGAGCGGGGGACCGGGGAGCTGTTTTTT. As protein: CASSPFERGTGELFF. The genes are TRBV5-1 and TRBJ2-2; 8 bases are a match to TRBD2. This CDR3 has 15 residues. The germline gives CDR1 SGHRS, CDR2 YFSETQ. The V and J ends lost 5 bases and 5 bases, in that order; junction bases with no gene match: 8.

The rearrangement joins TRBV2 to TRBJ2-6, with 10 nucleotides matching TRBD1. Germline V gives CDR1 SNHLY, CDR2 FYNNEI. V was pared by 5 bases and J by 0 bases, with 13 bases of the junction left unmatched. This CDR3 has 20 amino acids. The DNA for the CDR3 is TGTGCCAGCAGTACTAAATTCGGACAGGGGGTTGCCTCTGGGGCCAACGTCCTGACTTTC. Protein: CASSTKFGQGVASGANVLTF.

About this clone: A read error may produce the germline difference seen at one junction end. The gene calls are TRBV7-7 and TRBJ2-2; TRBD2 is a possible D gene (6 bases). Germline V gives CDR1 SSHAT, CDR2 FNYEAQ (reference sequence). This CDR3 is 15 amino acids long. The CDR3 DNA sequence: TGTGCTAGCAGCTTAAATGGACTATCCACCGGGGAGCTGTTTTTT. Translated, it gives CASSLNGLSTGELFF.

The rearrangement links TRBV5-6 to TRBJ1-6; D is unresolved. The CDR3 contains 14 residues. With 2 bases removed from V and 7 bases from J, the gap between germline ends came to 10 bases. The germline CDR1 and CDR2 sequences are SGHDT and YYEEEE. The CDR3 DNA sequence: TGTGCCAGCAGCTTAGGAGGGAACAATTCACCCCTCCACTTT. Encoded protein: CASSLGGNNSPLHF. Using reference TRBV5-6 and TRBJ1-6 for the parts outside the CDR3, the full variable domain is DAGVTQSPTHLIKTRGQQVTLRCSPKSGHDTVSWYQQALGQGPQFIFQYYEEEERQRGNFPDRFSGHQFPNYSSELNVNALLLGDSALYLCASSLGGNNSPLHFGNGTRLTVT.

CDR3 sequence: CASMARQGAHYGYTF. CDR3 DNA: TGTGCCAGCATGGCACGACAGGGGGCTCACTATGGCTACACCTTC. The genes are TRBV19 and TRBJ1-2; 10 nucleotides align to TRBD1. J gave up 3 bases and V 9 bases, and 10 bases lay outside the gene matches. This CDR3 spans 15 amino acids. CDR1 and CDR2 (germline): LNHDA, SQIVND (reference sequence).

This chain's CDR3 is CATSDPTGGGTDTQYF. CDR3 nucleotide sequence: TGTGCCACCAGTGACCCTACAGGGGGCGGCACAGATACGCAGTATTTT. This chain links TRBV24-1 with TRBJ2-3; the match to TRBD1 covers 9 bases. V was pared by 4 bases and J by 1 base, with 5 bases of the junction left unmatched. Germline V gene sequence: CDR1 KGHDR, CDR2 SFDVKD. There are 16 residues in the CDR3.

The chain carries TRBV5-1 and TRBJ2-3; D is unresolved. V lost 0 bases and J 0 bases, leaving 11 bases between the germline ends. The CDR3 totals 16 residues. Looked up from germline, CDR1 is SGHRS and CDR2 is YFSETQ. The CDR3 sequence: CASSLAGVASTDTQYF. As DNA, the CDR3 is TGCGCCAGCAGCTTGGCAGGTGTTGCTAGCACAGATACGCAGTATTTT.

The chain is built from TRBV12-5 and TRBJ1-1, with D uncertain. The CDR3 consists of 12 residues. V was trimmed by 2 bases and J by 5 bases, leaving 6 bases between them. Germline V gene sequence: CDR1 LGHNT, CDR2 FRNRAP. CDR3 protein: CASGLSETEAFF. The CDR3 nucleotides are TGTGCTAGTGGTTTGAGTGAGACTGAAGCTTTCTTT.

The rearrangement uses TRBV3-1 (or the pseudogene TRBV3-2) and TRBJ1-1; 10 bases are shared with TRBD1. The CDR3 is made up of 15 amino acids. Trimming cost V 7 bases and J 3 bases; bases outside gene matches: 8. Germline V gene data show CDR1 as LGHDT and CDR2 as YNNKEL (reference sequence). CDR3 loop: CASKRQGAPDTEAFF. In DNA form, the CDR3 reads TGTGCCAGCAAAAGACAGGGGGCGCCGGACACTGAAGCTTTCTTT.

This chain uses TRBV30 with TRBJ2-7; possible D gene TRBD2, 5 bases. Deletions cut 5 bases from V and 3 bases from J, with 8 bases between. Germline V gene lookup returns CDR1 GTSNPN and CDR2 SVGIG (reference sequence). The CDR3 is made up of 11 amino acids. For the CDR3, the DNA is TGTGCCTGGGGACTCCTCTACGAGCAGTACTTC. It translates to CAWGLLYEQYF.

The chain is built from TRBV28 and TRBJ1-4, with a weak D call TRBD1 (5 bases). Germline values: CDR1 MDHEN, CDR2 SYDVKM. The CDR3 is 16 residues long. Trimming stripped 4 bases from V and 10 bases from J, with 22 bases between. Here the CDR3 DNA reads TGTGCCAGCAGTTGGGTCGGAAATGAAGGGGTGGGAAAACTGTTTTTT. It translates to CASSWVGNEGVGKLFF.

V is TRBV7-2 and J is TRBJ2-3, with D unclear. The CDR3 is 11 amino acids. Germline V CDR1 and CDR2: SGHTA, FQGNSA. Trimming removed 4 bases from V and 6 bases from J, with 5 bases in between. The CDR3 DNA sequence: TGTGCCAGCAGCTGGGCGGATACGCAGTATTTT. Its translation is CASSWADTQYF. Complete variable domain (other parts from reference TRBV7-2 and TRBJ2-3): GAGVSQSPSNKVTEKGKDVELRCDPISGHTALYWYRQSLGQGLEFLIYFQGNSAPDKSGLPSDRFSAERTGGSVSTLTIQRTQQEDSAVYLCASSWADTQYFGPGTRLTVL.

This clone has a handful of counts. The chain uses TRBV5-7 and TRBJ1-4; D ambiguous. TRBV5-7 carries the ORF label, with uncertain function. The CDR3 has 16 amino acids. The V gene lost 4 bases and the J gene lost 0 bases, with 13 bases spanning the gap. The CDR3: CASSHRPGATNEKLFF. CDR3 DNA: TGTGCCAGCAGCCACCGTCCCGGTGCAACTAATGAAAAACTGTTTTTT.

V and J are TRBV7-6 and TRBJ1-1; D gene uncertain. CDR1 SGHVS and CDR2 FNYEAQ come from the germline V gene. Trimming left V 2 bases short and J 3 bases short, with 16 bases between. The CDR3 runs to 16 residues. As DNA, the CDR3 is TGTGCCAGCAGCTTACGGGGTTTAGTTTCGGACACTGAAGCTTTCTTT. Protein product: CASSLRGLVSDTEAFF.

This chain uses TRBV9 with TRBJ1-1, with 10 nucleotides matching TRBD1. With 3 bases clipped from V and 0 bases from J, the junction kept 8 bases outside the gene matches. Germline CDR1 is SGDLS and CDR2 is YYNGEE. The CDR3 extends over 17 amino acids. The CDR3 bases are TGTGCCAGCAGCGCCGACAGGGGGCCGATTTTGAACACTGAAGCTTTCTTT. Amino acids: CASSADRGPILNTEAFF.

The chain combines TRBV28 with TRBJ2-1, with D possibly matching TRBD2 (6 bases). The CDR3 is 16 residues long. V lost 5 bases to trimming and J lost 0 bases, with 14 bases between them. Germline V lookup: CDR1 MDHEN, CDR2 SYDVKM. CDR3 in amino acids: CASSPPDGSSYNEQFF. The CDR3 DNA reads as TGTGCCAGCAGTCCGCCGGACGGGAGCTCCTACAATGAGCAGTTCTTC. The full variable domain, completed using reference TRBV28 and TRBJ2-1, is DVKVTQSSRYLVKRTGEKVFLECVQDMDHENMFWYRQDPGLGLRLIYFSYDVKMKEKGDIPEGYSVSREKKERFSLILESASTNQTSMYLCASSPPDGSSYNEQFFGPGTRLTVL.

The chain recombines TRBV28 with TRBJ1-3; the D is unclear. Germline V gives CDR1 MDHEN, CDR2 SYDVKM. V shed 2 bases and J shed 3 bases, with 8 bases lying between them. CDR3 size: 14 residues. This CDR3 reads CASSLTGGGNTIYF. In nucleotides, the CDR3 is TGTGCCAGCAGTTTAACTGGTGGTGGAAACACCATATATTTT.

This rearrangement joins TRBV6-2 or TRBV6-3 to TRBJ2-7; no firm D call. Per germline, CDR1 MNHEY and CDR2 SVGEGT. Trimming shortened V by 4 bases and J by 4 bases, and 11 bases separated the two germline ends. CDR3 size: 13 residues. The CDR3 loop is CASSLIERYEQYF. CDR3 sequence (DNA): TGTGCCAGCAGTTTGATTGAGAGGTACGAGCAGTACTTC.